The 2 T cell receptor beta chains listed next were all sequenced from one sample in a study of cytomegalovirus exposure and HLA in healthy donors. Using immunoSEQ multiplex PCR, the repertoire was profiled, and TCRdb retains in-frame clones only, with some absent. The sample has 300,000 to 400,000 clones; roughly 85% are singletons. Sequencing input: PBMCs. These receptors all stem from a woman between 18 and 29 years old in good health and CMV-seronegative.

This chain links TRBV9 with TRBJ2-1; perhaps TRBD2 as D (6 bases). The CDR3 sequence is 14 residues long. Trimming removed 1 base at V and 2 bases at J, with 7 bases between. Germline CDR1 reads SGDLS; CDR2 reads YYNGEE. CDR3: CASSVLAPYNEQFF. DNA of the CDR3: TGTGCCAGCAGCGTACTAGCGCCCTACAATGAGCAGTTCTTC.

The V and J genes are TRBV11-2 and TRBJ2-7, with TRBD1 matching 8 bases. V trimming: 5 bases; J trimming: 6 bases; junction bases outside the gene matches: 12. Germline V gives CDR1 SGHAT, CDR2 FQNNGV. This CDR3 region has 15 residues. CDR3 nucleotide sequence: TGTGCCAGCAGCCGTAGGACAGGGACGAATGGCGAGCAGTACTTC. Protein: CASSRRTGTNGEQYF.